This T cell receptor beta chain is drawn from a study of siplizumab effects on memory and regulatory T cells. The study, taken as a whole, reports: Most alloreactive clones went unmapped to unstimulated subsets; only a minor fraction mapped. Mean Treg-derived proportions of mappable alloreactive CD4+ clones were around 72% for siplizumab and 25% to 30% for controls. No naive or memory phenotype could be assigned to roughly 80-95% of proliferating clones.

Libraries were prepared by immunoSEQ multiplex PCR; TCRdb keeps only in-frame clonotypes and omits some of them. The table lists about 120,000 clones, over 85% of them singletons. V was clipped by 0 bases and J by 0 bases, with 12 bases between them. The CDR3 runs 16 residues. Germline lookup yields CDR1 SGHKS and CDR2 YYEKEE (reference sequence). A word on this clone: What it recognizes is unknown.

The source is a human donor in good health. Sequencing input: CD4+ T cells sorted from blood. The chain joins TRBV5-5 to TRBJ1-2; D remains unclear. The CDR3 sequence is CASSLVEGSTNYGYTF. In DNA form, the CDR3 reads TGTGCCAGCAGCTTGGTTGAGGGAAGCACTAACTATGGCTACACCTTC.